This TCR beta chain was found in a study of T cells in Graves' hyperthyroidism and ophthalmopathy (dated by TCRdb to about 2019). In the study overall: Peripheral blood samples were taken at initial diagnosis, before any treatment was given. Once sampling was done, hyperthyroidism patients were given methimazole at a starting dose of 30 mg daily, whereas ophthalmopathy patients were given high-dose intravenous methylprednisolone. To identify TCR V-J signatures that set the groups apart, the researchers used a discovery cohort of 100 patients, made up of approximately 43 with Graves' ophthalmopathy and approximately 57 with stable Graves' hyperthyroidism. The roughly 94 discovery patients were randomly divided into training and test sets at a 7:3 ratio. Prospective prediction of ophthalmopathy was tested in an independent validation cohort consisting of about 20 hyperthyroidism patients and about 17 patients who later progressed to ophthalmopathy. The study also compared thyroid tissue and blood T-cell repertoires from about six Graves' hyperthyroidism patients. TCR Vbeta CDR3 sequencing of approximately 140 peripheral blood samples (approximately 44 ophthalmopathy, 75 to 85 hyperthyroidism and approximately 17 progressor patients) is reported in the paper.

Points the paper makes about the study in general: No statistical method was used to set the sample size in advance, and investigators knew the group allocation. Ophthalmopathy was separated from stable hyperthyroidism by a 13 V-J signature model, with around 90% sensitivity and about 81% specificity obtained in cross-validation and 80%/75% obtained in testing. Most expanded thyroid clonotypes (frequency above 0.001) were also found in blood, which suggests that blood repertoires may mirror thyroid immune responses. In validation, the model predicted progression to ophthalmopathy a median of around six months before onset, with approximately 71% sensitivity and just under 75% specificity.

A patient counted as having stable Graves' hyperthyroidism if no progression to ophthalmopathy occurred over 18 months of follow-up. The hyperthyroidism patients were between 18 and 65 years old and newly diagnosed, with a disease duration of less than 2 months. The study excluded patients with uncontrolled infections, other autoimmune diseases, pregnancy or lactation. Diagnoses were established on the basis of clinical symptoms, serum thyroxine and TRAb, thyroid ultrasound, and orbital computed tomography. PBMCs were isolated from about 10 ml of fresh peripheral blood by Ficoll-Paque density gradient centrifugation. Trizol reagent was used to extract total RNA, and RNA quality was then checked on an Agilent 2100 Bioanalyzer. The sample holds many counts of this clonotype. What antigen it recognizes has not been identified. Base-call qualities are not available, and no considerably larger clone is one nucleotide away.

Amplification of TCR beta CDR3 regions was carried out from RNA transcripts. A first-round RT-PCR of the TCR CDR3 used the HTBI primer set with the Qiagen OneStep RT-PCR kit. The libraries were constructed in a second round of multiplex PCR and then size-selected and purified. Sequencing of the libraries was done on an Illumina HiSeq2000 using paired-end 100 bp reads. The published analysis was carried out like this. SOAPnuke was used to process the raw data, with reads discarded if the reads contained adapters or uncalled bases, had a mean Phred below 15, or lacked an exact constant-primer or identifier match. High-quality paired reads were merged using COPE v1.2.5, and each unique nucleotide sequence was defined as a clonotype. Clonotypes were aligned to IMGT TRBV, TRBD and TRBJ reference segments using MiTCR v1.1. Analysis was restricted to V-J combinations with a frequency above 0.0001, which covered 98% to 99.2% of repertoires. The TCS score was defined as F50 (clonal expansion) divided by E x V (chaos), with BLOSUM62-based TCRdist calculated between CDR3 peptides within each V-J. Welch's t-statistics and random forest reduced around 510 V-J features to roughly 13, which were used in a naive Bayes classifier (R e1071). Through fastp at Q25 and MiXCR, TCRdb rebuilt clones from the public reads, retaining in-frame beta chains. Every distinct CDR3 protein forms one entry, paired with its most common genes and DNA. TCRdb, not the authors, supplied the V and J calls. The sample has about 360,000 distinct CDR3 sequences on record, roughly 13% of them singletons. About 9.1% of the sample belongs to the ten largest clones.

V ends up 10 bases short and J 7 bases short, with an unmatched junction base count of 14. CDR1 SNHLY and CDR2 FYNNEI are derived from the germline V gene. The CDR3, from cysteine to phenylalanine, totals 14 residues. Just the 42-base CDR3 DNA is kept, in frame starting at base 1. The chain is assembled from TRBV2 and TRBJ1-2, and TRBD1 matches 8 of the central bases. The origin of this receptor is a woman in her late teens or twenties with Graves' hyperthyroidism. Sequenced: blood. The sequenced DNA is TGTGCCACCGAATCCTTGACAGGGGTAACTGGCTACACCTTC. It specifies CATESLTGVTGYTF.